The 23 T cell receptor beta chains below were found in one sample sequenced in a study of blood T cells in healthy people across ages. For the second PCR, which ran for roughly 7 to 11 cycles, a sample-barcoded 5' primer and a J-beta primer mix were used. TCRdb called the 5' RACE reads again in MiXCR, with one record for every CDR3 protein. Counted here are about 700,000 distinct CDR3 sequences, roughly 32% occurring once; the ten biggest clones make up 15% to 17%. Sequenced sample: blood. Receptor source: a woman older than 75 in good health.

This chain joins TRBV9 and TRBJ2-2; D unresolved. This CDR3 region has 15 residues. Germline loops: CDR1 SGDLS, CDR2 YYNGEE. V was clipped by 0 bases and J by 7 bases, with 13 bases between them. The CDR3 DNA reads as TGTGCCAGCAGCGTAGGTCTAGGAGAGAGCGGGGAGCTGTTTTTT. It yields the protein CASSVGLGESGELFF. The whole variable domain, remainder taken from reference TRBV9 and TRBJ2-2, is DSGVTQTPKHLITATGQRVTLRCSPRSGDLSVYWYQQSLDQGLQFLIQYYNGEERAKGNILERFSAQQFPDLHSELNLSSLELGDSALYFCASSVGLGESGELFFGEGSRLTVL.

This clonotype was detected ten times or more. This rearrangement joins TRBV7-6 to TRBJ1-2; D is ambiguous. The CDR3 has 14 amino acids. Deletions cut 9 bases from V and 7 bases from J, with 21 bases between. Germline CDR1 reads SGHVS; CDR2 reads FNYEAQ. As DNA, the CDR3 is TGTGCCAGTCCATGCGGGGAGCCCACCAGTGGCTACACCTTC. Translated: CASPCGEPTSGYTF.

The rearrangement joins TRBV29-1 to TRBJ1-2; D remains unclear. The germline CDR1 and CDR2 sequences are SQVTM and ANQGSEA. The V gene lost 2 bases and the J gene lost 1 base, with 5 bases spanning the gap. The CDR3 consists of 12 residues. This chain's CDR3 is CSVEQSNYGYTF. The CDR3 DNA is TGCAGCGTTGAACAGAGTAACTATGGCTACACCTTC. Full variable domain (missing parts from reference TRBV29-1 and TRBJ1-2): SAVISQKPSRDICQRGTSLTIQCQVDSQVTMMFWYRQQPGQSLTLIATANQGSEATYESGFVIDKFPISRPNLTFSTLTVSNMSPEDSSIYLCSVEQSNYGYTFGSGTRLTVV.

This clonotype appeared a few times. This may be a read error: a much more frequent sequence differs by one nucleotide. The chain couples TRBV9 to TRBJ2-7, with D possibly called TRBD1 or TRBD2 (5 bases each). Matching the DNA end better, TRBJ2-5 makes the J call doubtful. The CDR3 length is 15 residues. Germline V lookup: CDR1 SGDLS, CDR2 YYNGEE. As DNA, the CDR3 is TGTGCCAGCAGCCCCCGGGGCAGTCGTACAGAGACCCAGTACTTC. This sequence encodes CASSPRGSRTETQYF.

This chain connects TRBV12-3 or TRBV12-4 to TRBJ2-2, with unresolved D. The V end was cut by 3 bases, the J end by 4 bases, with 9 bases between. CDR3 size: 14 residues. Here the CDR3 DNA reads TGTGCCAGCAGTTTTGGCCAATTCACCGGGGAGCTGTTTTTT. Translated: CASSFGQFTGELFF.

Points on this clonotype: This may come from a read error, since a much larger clone is one base off. This chain connects TRBV7-9 to TRBJ2-5, with D possibly TRBD2 on 5 matching bases. V lost 5 bases, J lost 11 bases, and 15 bases lay in between. CDR1 and CDR2 (germline): SEHNR, FQNEAQ (reference sequence). The length of the CDR3 is 12 residues. The CDR3 sequence is CASSRDYDEQYF. The CDR3 DNA reads TGTGCCAGCAGCCGAGACTATGATGAGCAGTACTTC. Supplemented by reference TRBV7-9 and TRBJ2-5, the full variable domain reads DTGVSQNPRHKITKRGQNVTFRCDPISEHNRLYWYRQTLGQGPEFLTYFQNEAQLEKSRLLSDRFSAERPKGSFSTLEIQRTEQGDSAMYLCASSRDYDEQYFGPGTRLLVL.

The chain is built from TRBV29-1 and TRBJ1-1; unclear D gene. Germline CDR1 SQVTM, CDR2 ANQGSEA. This CDR3 comprises 10 residues. V gave up 5 bases and J gave up 7 bases, with 8 bases separating them. The chain's CDR3 is CSVWKDEAFF. DNA of the CDR3: TGCAGCGTTTGGAAGGATGAAGCTTTCTTT.

In the case of this clonotype: This may come from a read error, since a much larger clone is one base off. The chain has TRBV5-5 and TRBJ2-5, with TRBD1 identical over 9 bases. The DNA matches TRBJ2-1 better at its end, which makes the J call doubtful. The germline gives CDR1 SGHKS, CDR2 YYEKEE (reference sequence). The CDR3 loop spans 14 amino acids. CDR3 region: CASSLWTGDGTQFF. CDR3 nucleotide sequence: TGTGCCAGCAGCCTTTGGACAGGGGATGGGACCCAGTTCTTC.

Regarding this clonotype: Mismatch with germline at one junction end may stem from a read error. The chain employs TRBV7-7 and TRBJ2-2; perhaps TRBD1 as D (6 bases). The CDR3 contains 14 residues. Looked up from germline, CDR1 is SSHAT and CDR2 is FNYEAQ (reference sequence). CDR3 DNA: TGTGCTAGCAGCCCGAGAACAGGGACCGGGGAGCTGTTTTTT. Protein product: CASSPRTGTGELFF.

This clonotype has at least ten counts. The CDR3 spells CASSPTLGGETQYF. CDR3 coding DNA: TGTGCCAGCAGCCCAACCCTCGGGGGAGAGACCCAGTACTTC. V gene TRBV9 combines with J gene TRBJ2-5, with a weak D call TRBD2 (6 bases). The ends were cut back, 4 bases at V and 4 bases at J, with 14 bases in the middle. CDR3 size: 14 residues. CDR1 is SGDLS, CDR2 YYNGEE, per germline.

The table lists this clonotype with many counts. This chain uses TRBV7-2 with TRBJ2-7; D ambiguous. The V gene's germline CDR1 is SGHTA and CDR2 FQGNSA. This CDR3 has 14 amino acids. Trimming pared 3 bases from V and 4 bases from J, leaving 13 bases between. The CDR3 loop reads CASSLYRLGYEQYF. CDR3 in DNA: TGTGCCAGCAGCTTGTACAGACTGGGGTACGAGCAGTACTTC.

The J gene is TRBJ2-3, the V gene TRBV7-3, with 8 bases matching TRBD2. J lost 4 bases, V lost 1 base, and 16 bases had no gene match. Germline V gene data show CDR1 as SGHTA and CDR2 as FQGTGA. The CDR3 contains 19 residues. The CDR3 loop reads CASSLKAPGGRTSPDTQYF. In DNA, the CDR3 is TGTGCCAGCAGCTTAAAGGCCCCCGGCGGGAGGACGTCTCCAGATACGCAGTATTTT.

As concerns this clonotype: Just one base apart from a much larger clone, this may be a read error. This chain uses TRBV4-2 with TRBJ1-5; the D gene is possibly TRBD1 (5 bases). In germline, CDR1 is LGHNA, CDR2 YNFKEQ. This CDR3 has 14 residues. The chain's CDR3 is CASSQEGVGQPRHF. The CDR3 DNA is TGTGCCAGCAGCCAAGAAGGGGTTGGTCAGCCCCGGCATTTT.

A few counts support this clonotype. This may be a read error: a much more frequent sequence differs by one nucleotide. The chain employs TRBV7-2 and TRBJ2-7; a possible D gene is TRBD2 (7 bases). The V end was cut by 1 base, the J end by 7 bases, with 20 bases between. The CDR3 extends over 16 amino acids. Germline CDR1 SGHTA, CDR2 FQGNSA. In DNA form, the CDR3 reads TGTGCCAGCAGCTTAGATTTGGACGGGGGGCGGAATGAGCAGTACTTC. Its translation: CASSLDLDGGRNEQYF.

This clonotype was found many times. The chain joins TRBV20-1 to TRBJ2-5, with TRBD2 identical over 8 bases. J gave up 2 bases and V 2 bases, and 7 bases lay outside the gene matches. Germline V gene data show CDR1 as DFQATT and CDR2 as SNEGSKA (reference sequence). The CDR3 consists of 15 residues. The CDR3 loop is CSARSPASGQETQYF. CDR3 DNA: TGCAGTGCTAGATCCCCGGCTAGCGGGCAAGAGACCCAGTACTTC.

This clonotype was seen many times. The chain recombines TRBV9 with TRBJ2-7; D unclear. V shed 3 bases and J shed 2 bases, with 12 bases lying between them. Germline CDR1 SGDLS, CDR2 YYNGEE. The CDR3 consists of 14 residues. The CDR3 reads CASSASMGPYEQYF. CDR3 DNA sequence: TGTGCCAGCAGCGCCTCGATGGGTCCCTACGAGCAGTACTTC.

As concerns this clonotype: This may come from a read error, since a much larger clone is one base off. The rearrangement uses TRBV5-1 and TRBJ2-4, with D possibly being TRBD2 (6 bases). Trimming took 4 bases from V and 15 from J, leaving 26 bases between them. CDR1 is SGHRS, CDR2 YFSETQ, per germline. The CDR3 runs 15 residues. The CDR3 nucleotides read TGCGCCAGCAGCCTCCGGGAGAGGGGTTCTGGAGAGCGGTACTTC. It codes for CASSLRERGSGERYF.

This clonotype has just a few counts. A read error is possible here, since a much larger clone lies one base away. V is TRBV7-2 and J is TRBJ2-7; D is perhaps TRBD1 (8 bases). The J call may be faulty, since TRBJ2-5 better matches the DNA end. This CDR3 spans 15 amino acids. Germline lookup yields CDR1 SGHTA and CDR2 FQGNSA. CDR3 nucleotides: TGTGCCGGCAGCTCCGGACAGGGAGGGCCAGAGACCCAGTACTTC. This translates into CAGSSGQGGPETQYF.

This clonotype was counted many times. This sequence joins TRBV20-1 and TRBJ1-5; the D is unclear. The CDR3 runs to 14 residues. V was pared by 6 bases and J by 0 bases, with 12 bases between. Germline V CDR1 and CDR2: DFQATT, SNEGSKA (reference sequence). The CDR3 protein is CSASRGDSNQPQHF. The CDR3 DNA follows: TGCAGTGCCTCTCGGGGAGATAGCAATCAGCCCCAGCATTTT.

This clonotype showed up just a few times. This rearrangement joins TRBV3-1 to TRBJ2-3; D is perhaps TRBD2 (6 bases). Germline CDR1 is LGHDT and CDR2 is YNNKEL (reference sequence). The CDR3 consists of 13 residues. Trimming removed 8 bases from V and 3 bases from J, with 12 bases in between. The CDR3 loop is CASRARGTDTQYF. Written as DNA, the CDR3 is TGTGCCAGCCGGGCCCGGGGGACAGATACGCAGTATTTT.

This sequence joins TRBV5-1 and TRBJ2-1; D is undetermined. V was cut by 0 bases and J by 8 bases, with 9 bases left in between. The germline V gene encodes CDR1 SGHRS and CDR2 YFSETQ. This CDR3 comprises 13 residues. Written as DNA, the CDR3 is TGCGCCAGCAGCTTGGAGGTAGTCGATGAGCAGTTCTTC. The encoded protein is CASSLEVVDEQFF.

This clonotype showed up many times. V and J are TRBV15 and TRBJ2-7; no firm D call. Trimming left V 0 bases short and J 6 bases short, with 9 bases between. The V gene's germline CDR1 is LNHNV and CDR2 YYDKDF (reference sequence). The CDR3 covers 13 residues. CDR3 loop: CATSRDGLGEQYF. The CDR3 nucleotides are TGTGCCACCAGCAGAGATGGTCTGGGCGAGCAGTACTTC.

In the case of this clonotype: With a much larger clone just one base away, this may be a read error. The chain is built from TRBV7-2 and TRBJ2-5; 8 bases line up with TRBD1. CDR3 length: 15 residues. J was trimmed by 11 bases and V by 5 bases; bases with no gene match: 16. CDR1 and CDR2 from the germline V gene are SGHTA and FQGNSA. For the CDR3, the DNA is TGTGCCAGCAGCGAGGACAGGGTAAATGTTCGGGAGCAGTACTTC. Translating it yields CASSEDRVNVREQYF.